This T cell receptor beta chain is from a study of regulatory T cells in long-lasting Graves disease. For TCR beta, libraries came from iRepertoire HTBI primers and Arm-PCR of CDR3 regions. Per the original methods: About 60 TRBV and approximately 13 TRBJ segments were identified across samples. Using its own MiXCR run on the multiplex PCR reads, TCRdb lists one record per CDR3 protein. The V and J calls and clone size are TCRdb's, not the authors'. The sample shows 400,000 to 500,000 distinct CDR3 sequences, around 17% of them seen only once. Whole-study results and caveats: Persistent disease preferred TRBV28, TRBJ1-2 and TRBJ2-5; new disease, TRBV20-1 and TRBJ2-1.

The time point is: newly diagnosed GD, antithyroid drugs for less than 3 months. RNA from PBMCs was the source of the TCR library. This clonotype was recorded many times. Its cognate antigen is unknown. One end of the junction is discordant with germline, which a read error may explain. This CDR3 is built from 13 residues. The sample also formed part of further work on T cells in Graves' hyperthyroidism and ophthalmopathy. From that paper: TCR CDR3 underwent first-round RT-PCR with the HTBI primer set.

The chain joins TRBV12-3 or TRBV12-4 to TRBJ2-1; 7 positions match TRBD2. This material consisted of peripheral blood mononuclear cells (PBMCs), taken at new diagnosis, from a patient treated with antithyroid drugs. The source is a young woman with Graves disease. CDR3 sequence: CASSLAEYNEQFF. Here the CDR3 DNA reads TGTGCCAGCAGTCTAGCGGAGTACAATGAGCAGTTCTTC.